This TCR beta chain was recorded in a study of shared clonotypes between healthy human individuals. Study-wide results and limits: The small donor group covered limited genetic and exposure diversity.

Only CD45RO-negative cells positively selected for CCR7 counted as naive CD8 cells, so terminally differentiated effector memory CD45RA+ cells were excluded. The CDR3 covers 15 residues. Trimming removed 5 bases at V and 3 bases at J, with 17 bases between. Germline V CDR1 and CDR2: LNHDA, SQIVND (reference sequence). Profiling relied on immunoSEQ multiplex PCR, and the TCRdb table lists in-frame clones only, not all of them. The sample has about 2.1 million clones, 93% seen once. On this clone itself: What it binds is unknown.

The origin of this receptor is a man aged 18-30 years in good health. Some clones in this sample may be carry-over from other donors' samples. Input material: naive CD8+ T cells from PBMCs. The chain employs TRBV19 and TRBJ2-7, with D maybe TRBD1 (6 bases). The CDR3 here is CASSDRRGGLYEQYF. CDR3 sequence (DNA): TGTGCCAGTAGTGATCGGAGAGGGGGTCTCTACGAGCAGTACTTC.